One sample yielded the 23 T cell receptor beta chains listed below, sequenced in a study of HIV-infected patients and healthy controls. Each CDR3 protein is one row after TCRdb ran MiXCR on the 5' RACE reads. The table records about 18,000 distinct CDR3 sequences, around 20% of them present only once. The sample consisted of CD8+ T cells from blood. The receptors here all came from a human donor in good health.

At least ten counts were recorded for this clonotype. V is TRBV7-9 and J is TRBJ2-3; 9 nucleotides line up with TRBD2. Germline loops: CDR1 SEHNR, CDR2 FQNEAQ (reference sequence). V lost 11 bases to trimming and J lost 3 bases; unmatched junction nucleotides: 6. The CDR3 has 13 amino acids. CDR3 bases: TGTGCCGGGACTAGCTCGGGAACAGATACGCAGTATTTT. It yields the protein CAGTSSGTDTQYF.

This clonotype was seen a few times. CDR3: CATSSFRQGSYEQYF. In DNA, the CDR3 is TGTGCCACCAGCTCTTTCCGGCAGGGATCCTACGAGCAGTACTTC. V usage is TRBV15 and J usage is TRBJ2-7, with a possible D match to TRBD1 (5 bases). Looked up from germline, CDR1 is LNHNV and CDR2 is YYDKDF (reference sequence). Trimming cost V 5 bases and J 1 base, with 15 bases left between them. This CDR3 has 15 amino acids.

This clonotype came up many times. The rearrangement links TRBV25-1 to TRBJ1-2, with no clear D. V lost 1 base and J 0 bases, leaving 9 bases between the germline ends. Per germline, CDR1 MGHDK and CDR2 SYGVNS. The CDR3 loop spans 15 amino acids. CDR3: CASSELVGSNYGYTF. CDR3 nucleotide sequence: TGTGCCAGCAGTGAATTGGTCGGTTCTAACTATGGCTACACCTTC.

The J gene is TRBJ1-1, the V gene TRBV6-1; D unclear. CDR1 is MNHNS and CDR2 is SASEGT in the germline V gene. This CDR3 is built from 15 residues. The ends were cut back, 1 base at V and 1 base at J, with 10 bases in the middle. The CDR3, as DNA: TGTGCCAGCAGTGAAGTCTCGGGGTCGAACACTGAAGCTTTCTTT. It encodes CASSEVSGSNTEAFF.

This clonotype occurred a few times. J is TRBJ2-5 and V is TRBV28, with D perhaps being TRBD1 or TRBD2 (5 bases each). The CDR3 loop spans 14 amino acids. Trimming took 6 bases from V and 0 from J, leaving 11 bases between them. Germline loops: CDR1 MDHEN, CDR2 SYDVKM. In DNA, the CDR3 is TGTGCCAGCAGCCGGGACGGGTACCAAGAGACCCAGTACTTC. It yields the protein CASSRDGYQETQYF.

This clonotype was found many times. The gene calls are TRBV12-3 or TRBV12-4 and TRBJ2-7, with 11 bases matching TRBD2. After removal of 5 bases from V and 3 bases from J, the junction contained 6 bases not matched to a gene. This CDR3 comprises 15 residues. The CDR3 DNA reads as TGTGCCAGCAGTCCCACCGGGACTAGCGGCTACGAGCAGTACTTC. Encoded protein: CASSPTGTSGYEQYF.

This clonotype turned up a few times. V is TRBV29-1 and J is TRBJ1-3; D might be TRBD1 (5 bases). Germline values: CDR1 SQVTM, CDR2 ANQGSEA. The CDR3 length is 14 residues. V lost 7 bases and J 0 bases, leaving 13 bases between the germline ends. CDR3 loop: CSAWDGSSGNTIYF. The CDR3 coding sequence is TGCAGCGCCTGGGACGGTAGCTCTGGAAACACCATATATTTT.

This clonotype was counted between two and nine times. This rearrangement joins TRBV7-9 to TRBJ2-1; D tentatively fits TRBD1 or TRBD2 (5 bases each). The germline CDR1 and CDR2 sequences are SEHNR and FQNEAQ (reference sequence). V dropped 5 bases and J dropped 10 bases, with 21 bases sitting between them. The length of the CDR3 is 15 residues. DNA of the CDR3: TGTGCCAGCAGCGACGGGACCTACGTTGAACCCGAGCAGTTCTTC. Its translation: CASSDGTYVEPEQFF.

This chain links TRBV29-1 with TRBJ1-1; D is possibly TRBD1 (5 bases). CDR3 length equals 13 residues. Trimming pared 3 bases from V and 1 base from J, leaving 9 bases between. Germline CDR1 SQVTM, CDR2 ANQGSEA. The CDR3 coding sequence is TGCAGCGTTGAGGAGGGGTCGAACACTGAAGCTTTCTTT. Translating it yields CSVEEGSNTEAFF.

The gene calls are TRBV19 and TRBJ2-3, with 11 bases lining up with TRBD1. The CDR3 spans 14 residues. The junction had 0 bases not matched to a gene; V was cut back by 3 bases and J by 4 bases. Germline loops: CDR1 LNHDA, CDR2 SQIVND (reference sequence). The CDR3: CASSMGQGADTQYF. Here the CDR3 DNA reads TGTGCCAGTAGTATGGGACAGGGGGCAGATACGCAGTATTTT.

This clonotype has a count of ten or more. The chain joins TRBV13 to TRBJ1-2; D not certain. Trimming took 5 bases from V and 2 from J, leaving 6 bases between them. This CDR3 comprises 12 residues. The germline gives CDR1 PRHDT, CDR2 FYEKMQ (reference sequence). The CDR3: CASSPTNYGYTF. Here the CDR3 DNA reads TGTGCCAGCAGCCCCACCAACTATGGCTACACCTTC.

This clonotype is medium-sized by share. CDR3 in amino acids: CASSWGLNTEAFF. CDR3 nucleotide sequence: TGCGCCAGCAGCTGGGGGTTGAACACTGAAGCTTTCTTT. The chain is built from TRBV5-1 and TRBJ1-1, with D possibly matching TRBD1 (5 bases). Germline-derived CDR1 and CDR2 are SGHRS and YFSETQ. Trimming cost V 3 bases and J 0 bases, with 6 bases left between them. There are 13 residues in the CDR3. Combining the CDR3 with reference TRBV5-1 and TRBJ1-1 gives the whole variable domain KAGVTQTPRYLIKTRGQQVTLSCSPISGHRSVSWYQQTPGQGLQFLFEYFSETQRNKGNFPGRFSGRQFSNSRSEMNVSTLELGDSALYLCASSWGLNTEAFFGQGTRLTVV.

This clonotype was counted only a few times. The V gene is TRBV24-1, the J gene TRBJ1-2, with D tentatively TRBD1 (5 bases). CDR1 and CDR2 from the germline V gene are KGHDR and SFDVKD. The CDR3 runs to 20 residues. Trimming removed 5 bases at V and 7 bases at J, with 34 bases between. The CDR3 DNA is TGTGCCACCAGTGGTTTAAGGGGAGATTCGAGATTGGGGAATTTTGTTGGCTACACCTTC. Protein: CATSGLRGDSRLGNFVGYTF.

This clonotype was detected only a few times. The rearrangement links TRBV10-3 to TRBJ1-2; perhaps TRBD1 as D (6 bases). The CDR3 is made up of 15 amino acids. V gave up 6 bases and J gave up 5 bases, with 19 bases separating them. Germline V lookup: CDR1 ENHRY, CDR2 SYGVKD. CDR3 sequence: CAIRTSHREGYGYTF. Written as DNA, the CDR3 is TGTGCCATCAGAACTTCCCACAGGGAAGGGTATGGCTACACCTTC.

To note about this clonotype: This may stem from a read error, because a much larger clone lies one nucleotide away. This chain's CDR3 is CAWRGFPTSPQDNYGHTF. CDR3 bases: TGTGCCTGGAGGGGGTTCCCTACTTCTCCTCAAGATAACTATGGCCACACCTTC. J is TRBJ1-2 and V is TRBV30; D call uncertain. Germline V gene data show CDR1 as GTSNPN and CDR2 as SVGIG (reference sequence). This CDR3 is 18 amino acids long. The full variable domain, with the rest looked up from reference TRBV30 and TRBJ1-2, is SQTIHQWPATLVQPVGSPLSLECTVEGTSNPNLYWYRQAAGRGLQLLFYSVGIGQISSEVPQNLSASRPQDRQFILSSKKLLLSDSGFYLCAWRGFPTSPQDNYGHTFGSGTRLTVV.

The V and J genes are TRBV11-2 and TRBJ2-7, with TRBD1 matching over 7 bases. Trimming took 5 bases from V and 1 from J; bases not matched to a gene: 11. CDR1 SGHAT and CDR2 FQNNGV come from the germline V gene. This CDR3 contains 16 residues. CDR3 sequence reads: CASSPPGTVWSYEQYF. In DNA form, the CDR3 reads TGTGCCAGCAGCCCCCCGGGGACAGTATGGTCCTACGAGCAGTACTTC.

This clonotype was seen more than once but under ten times. The gene calls are TRBV20-1 and TRBJ1-1; no reliable D call. V lost 1 base and J 1 base, leaving 10 bases between the germline ends. The CDR3 runs to 14 residues. The germline CDR1 and CDR2 sequences are DFQATT and SNEGSKA (reference sequence). The CDR3 region is CSARVWQENTEAFF. The CDR3 nucleotides are TGCAGTGCTAGAGTATGGCAGGAGAACACTGAAGCTTTCTTT.

The V and J genes are TRBV6-5 and TRBJ2-7; D not resolved. This CDR3 has 12 amino acids. With 6 bases removed from V and 3 bases from J, the gap between germline ends came to 9 bases. Germline CDR1 is MNHEY and CDR2 is SVGAGI. CDR3: CASRTNSYEQYF. The CDR3 DNA reads as TGTGCCAGCAGAACCAACAGCTACGAGCAGTACTTC.

There are a few counts of this clonotype. The CDR3 coding sequence is TGTGCCAGCAGCTTGAGCGACAGGGGCTCACCCCTCCACTTT. This sequence encodes CASSLSDRGSPLHF. V and J are TRBV7-3 and TRBJ1-6, with 8 positions matching TRBD1. Germline V gene sequence: CDR1 SGHTA, CDR2 FQGTGA. The CDR3 runs to 14 residues. V lost 3 bases to trimming and J lost 10 bases; unmatched junction nucleotides: 5. Full variable domain (missing parts from reference TRBV7-3 and TRBJ1-6): GAGVSQTPSNKVTEKGKYVELRCDPISGHTALYWYRQSLGQGPEFLIYFQGTGAADDSGLPNDRFFAVRPEGSVSTLKIQRTERGDSAVYLCASSLSDRGSPLHFGNGTRLTVT.

Only a few counts were recorded for this clonotype. This chain uses TRBV28 with TRBJ1-5, with D maybe TRBD1 (5 bases). CDR1 and CDR2 (germline): MDHEN, SYDVKM. The V end lost 6 bases, the J end lost 0 bases, and 12 bases lay between the germline ends. The CDR3 contains 15 residues. The CDR3 loop reads CASRWDGPSNQPQHF. For the CDR3, the DNA is TGTGCCAGCAGGTGGGACGGACCTAGCAATCAGCCCCAGCATTTT.

Judged by abundance, this clonotype is medium-sized. The chain employs TRBV18 and TRBJ2-3; D gene ambiguous. V was pared by 8 bases and J by 1 base, with 10 bases between. Germline loops: CDR1 KGHSH, CDR2 LQKENI. This CDR3 has 13 residues. The CDR3 here is CASAPWGTDTQYF. DNA of the CDR3: TGTGCCAGCGCCCCGTGGGGCACAGATACGCAGTATTTT.

This clonotype was counted only a few times. Here the CDR3 DNA reads TGCGCCAGCAGGAGGGGAATAGGATTGTACGAGCAGTACTTC. This codes for CASRRGIGLYEQYF. The rearrangement links TRBV5-1 to TRBJ2-7, with D perhaps assigned TRBD1 or TRBD2 (5 bases each). The V end lost 5 bases, the J end lost 4 bases, and 16 bases lay between the germline ends. The CDR3 is made up of 14 amino acids. Germline V CDR1 and CDR2: SGHRS, YFSETQ.

This clonotype was detected many times. This rearrangement joins TRBV6-5 to TRBJ2-2; 10 bases align to TRBD2. The CDR3 consists of 17 residues. The ends lost 5 bases at V and 5 bases at J; junction bases unmatched: 11. The germline CDR1 and CDR2 sequences are MNHEY and SVGAGI. The CDR3 is CASSLRPSGGGTGELFF. DNA of the CDR3: TGTGCCAGCAGTCTACGGCCTAGCGGGGGAGGAACCGGGGAGCTGTTTTTT.